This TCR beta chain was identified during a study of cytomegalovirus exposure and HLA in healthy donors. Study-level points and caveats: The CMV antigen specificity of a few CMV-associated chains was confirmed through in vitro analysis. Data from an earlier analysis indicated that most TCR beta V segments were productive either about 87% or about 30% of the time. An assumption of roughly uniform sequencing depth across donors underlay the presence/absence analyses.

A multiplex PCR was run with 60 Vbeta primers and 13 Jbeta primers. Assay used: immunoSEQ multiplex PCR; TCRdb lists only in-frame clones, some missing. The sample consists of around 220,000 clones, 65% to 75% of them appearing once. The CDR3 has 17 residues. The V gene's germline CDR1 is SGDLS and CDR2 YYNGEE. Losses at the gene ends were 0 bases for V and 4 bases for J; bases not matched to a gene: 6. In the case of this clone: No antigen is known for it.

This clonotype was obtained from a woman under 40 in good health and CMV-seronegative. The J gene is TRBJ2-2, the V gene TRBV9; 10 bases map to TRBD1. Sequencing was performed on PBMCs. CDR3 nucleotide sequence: TGTGCCAGCAGCGTAGAGACAGGGGGCGGGGGCACCGGGGAGCTGTTTTTT. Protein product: CASSVETGGGGTGELFF. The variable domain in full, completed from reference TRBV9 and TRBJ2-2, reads DSGVTQTPKHLITATGQRVTLRCSPRSGDLSVYWYQQSLDQGLQFLIQYYNGEERAKGNILERFSAQQFPDLHSELNLSSLELGDSALYFCASSVETGGGGTGELFFGEGSRLTVL.